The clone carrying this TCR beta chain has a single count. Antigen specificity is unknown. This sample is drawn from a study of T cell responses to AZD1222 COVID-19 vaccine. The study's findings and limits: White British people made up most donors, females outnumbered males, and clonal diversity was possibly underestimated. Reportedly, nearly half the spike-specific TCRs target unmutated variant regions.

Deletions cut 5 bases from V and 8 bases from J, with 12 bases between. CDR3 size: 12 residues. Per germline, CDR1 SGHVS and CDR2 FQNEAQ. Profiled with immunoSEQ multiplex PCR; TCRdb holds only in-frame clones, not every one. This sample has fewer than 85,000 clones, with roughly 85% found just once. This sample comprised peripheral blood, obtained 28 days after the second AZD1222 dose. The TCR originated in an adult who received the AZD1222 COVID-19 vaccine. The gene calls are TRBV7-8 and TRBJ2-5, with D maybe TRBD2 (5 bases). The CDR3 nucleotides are TGTGCCAGCAGCCAAAGGACTCCCACCCAGTACTTC. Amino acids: CASSQRTPTQYF. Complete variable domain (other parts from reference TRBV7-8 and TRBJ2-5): GAGVSQSPRYKVAKRGQDVALRCDPISGHVSLFWYQQALGQGPEFLTYFQNEAQLDKSGLPSDRFFAERPEGSVSTLKIQRTQQEDSAVYLCASSQRTPTQYFGPGTRLLVL.